Listed here are 26 T cell receptor beta chains from one sample, sequenced in a study of T cell changes during pregnancy in multiple sclerosis. The repertoire was sequenced with immunoSEQ multiplex PCR; TCRdb's copy has only in-frame clones and lacks some. In the table there are about 31,000 clones, approximately 88% of which are singletons. The source was CD8+ T cells from peripheral blood mononuclear cells, collected before pregnancy. The source of these receptors is a female donor with multiple sclerosis, enrolled in a pregnancy study.

This clone occurred once. The chain recombines TRBV6-5 with TRBJ2-5, with D perhaps matching TRBD2 (6 bases). The CDR3 runs to 13 residues. Trimming took off 3 bases at V and 5 bases at J, with 10 bases between the two ends. Germline V gene data show CDR1 as MNHEY and CDR2 as SVGAGI. Here the CDR3 reads CASSYTGDETQYF. DNA of the CDR3: TGTGCCAGCAGTTATACGGGGGATGAGACCCAGTACTTC.

This chain uses TRBV19 with TRBJ2-7; the match to TRBD2 covers 9 bases. Germline CDR1 and CDR2: LNHDA and SQIVND (reference sequence). The CDR3 is made up of 15 amino acids. The ends lost 10 bases at V and 2 bases at J; junction bases unmatched: 12. The CDR3 DNA reads as TGTGCCACGTGCCTCTCTAGCGGGACACCCTACGAGCAGTACTTC. Protein: CATCLSSGTPYEQYF.

This sequence joins TRBV6-5 and TRBJ2-2; D is uncertain. Germline CDR1 is MNHEY and CDR2 is SVGAGI. The CDR3 is 12 amino acids. V lost 6 bases and J lost 3, with 5 bases in between. The DNA for the CDR3 is TGTGCCAGCAGCTTATACACCGGGGAGCTGTTTTTT. Translated, it gives CASSLYTGELFF.

This clone was seen only a few times. This chain links TRBV27 with TRBJ1-6, with D possibly TRBD1 on 5 matching bases. The germline V and J ends were trimmed by 3 bases and 9 bases, with 9 bases remaining between them. Germline loops: CDR1 MNHEY, CDR2 SMNVEV (reference sequence). The CDR3 runs to 13 residues. CDR3 in amino acids: CASSLSTASPLHF. In DNA form, the CDR3 reads TGTGCCAGCAGTTTGTCGACAGCTTCACCCCTCCACTTT.

The rearrangement joins TRBV27 to TRBJ2-7; tentative D call: TRBD1 (5 bases). Germline V gene data show CDR1 as MNHEY and CDR2 as SMNVEV (reference sequence). V gave up 2 bases and J gave up 1 base, with 6 bases separating them. The CDR3 sequence is 13 residues long. DNA for the CDR3: TGTGCCAGCAGTTTAGGGGCTTCCTACGAGCAGTACTTC. This codes for CASSLGASYEQYF.

The rearrangement joins TRBV9 to TRBJ1-5; possible D gene TRBD1, 6 bases. Germline V gives CDR1 SGDLS, CDR2 YYNGEE. The CDR3 length is 14 residues. V lost 0 bases, J lost 6 bases, and 10 bases lay in between. CDR3 nucleotide sequence: TGTGCCAGCAGCGTAGCGGGGGGCGGTCAGCCCCAGCATTTT. It encodes CASSVAGGGQPQHF.

The rearrangement links TRBV28 to TRBJ1-2, with D possibly TRBD1 on 6 matching bases. Trimming removed 2 bases from V and 7 bases from J, with 17 bases in between. CDR1 MDHEN and CDR2 SYDVKM come from the germline V gene. The CDR3 spans 15 residues. The CDR3 DNA reads as TGTGCCAGCAGTTTACTGGGGCAGGGGAAAGGTGGCTACACCTTC. It yields the protein CASSLLGQGKGGYTF.

V gene TRBV6-6 combines with J gene TRBJ2-1; 12 positions agree with TRBD2. The CDR3 sequence is 16 residues long. Trimming took 5 bases from V and 6 from J; bases not matched to a gene: 8. Germline V lookup: CDR1 MNHNY, CDR2 SVGAGI (reference sequence). The CDR3, as DNA: TGTGCCAGCAGTCCCTCCAGACTAGCGGGAGCCAATGAGCAGTTCTTC. As protein: CASSPSRLAGANEQFF.

The rearrangement joins TRBV6-1 to TRBJ2-1; a possible D gene is TRBD1 (6 bases). Germline V gene lookup returns CDR1 MNHNS and CDR2 SASEGT. This CDR3 is 15 amino acids long. V lost 7 bases to trimming and J lost 1 base, with 14 bases between them. CDR3 loop: CASITGLESYNEQFF. As DNA, the CDR3 is TGTGCCAGCATTACAGGGTTAGAATCCTACAATGAGCAGTTCTTC.

The gene calls are TRBV7-9 and TRBJ2-1; 8 bases match TRBD2. The trim removed 6 bases at V and 9 bases at J, leaving 4 bases unmatched. Germline-derived CDR1 and CDR2 are SEHNR and FQNEAQ (reference sequence). CDR3 size: 12 residues. The DNA of the CDR3 is TGTGCCAGCAGGTCGGGGGGGACTGAGCAGTTCTTC. It specifies CASRSGGTEQFF.

A single count supports this clone. This chain connects TRBV2 to TRBJ2-1; D gene unclear. Trimming took 1 base from V and 4 from J, leaving 5 bases between them. CDR3 length: 13 amino acids. Germline V gene data show CDR1 as SNHLY and CDR2 as FYNNEI. CDR3 residues: CASSEVPYNEQFF. Here the CDR3 DNA reads TGTGCCAGCAGTGAAGTCCCATACAATGAGCAGTTCTTC.

The genes are TRBV6-1 and TRBJ2-7; 9 nucleotides agree with TRBD1. The CDR3 runs 15 residues. CDR1 is MNHNS and CDR2 is SASEGT in the germline V gene. The V and J ends lost 2 bases and 3 bases, in that order; junction bases with no gene match: 5. CDR3 in amino acids: CASSERMTGGYEQYF. CDR3 nucleotide sequence: TGTGCCAGCAGTGAACGAATGACAGGGGGCTACGAGCAGTACTTC.

This clone came up once. The CDR3, as DNA: TGTGCCAGTAGTATAGCGAGTTTCTCCTACAATGAGCAGTTCTTC. It yields the protein CASSIASFSYNEQFF. V usage is TRBV19 and J usage is TRBJ2-1, with D unresolved. Trimming pared 1 base from V and 0 bases from J, leaving 7 bases between. The CDR3 is 15 amino acids. Germline CDR1 and CDR2: LNHDA and SQIVND (reference sequence).

This rearrangement joins TRBV9 to TRBJ2-5, with 11 bases lining up with TRBD2. V lost 4 bases, J lost 5 bases, and 10 bases stayed unmatched. This CDR3 region has 16 residues. In germline, CDR1 is SGDLS, CDR2 YYNGEE. The chain's CDR3 is CASSSGVASGGETQYF. The CDR3 DNA is TGTGCCAGCAGCTCCGGGGTTGCTAGCGGGGGGGAGACCCAGTACTTC.

The J gene is TRBJ2-1, the V gene TRBV14; the D gene is possibly TRBD2 (6 bases). CDR1 is SGHDN and CDR2 is FVKESK in the germline V gene. V lost 4 bases to trimming and J lost 8 bases, with 24 bases between them. This CDR3 contains 17 residues. CDR3 nucleotide sequence: TGTGCCAGCAGCCGGTACACGGGGACTCCGCTGTGGGATGAGCAGTTCTTC. Its protein is CASSRYTGTPLWDEQFF.

V usage is TRBV6-6 and J usage is TRBJ1-6; D not certain. Germline V gene sequence: CDR1 MNHNY, CDR2 SVGAGI (reference sequence). The CDR3 is 16 amino acids. The V gene lost 10 bases and the J gene lost 0 bases, with 16 bases spanning the gap. The CDR3, as DNA: TGTGCCACCATACCCTCGGAGAGCTCCTATAATTCACCCCTCCACTTT. Its translation: CATIPSESSYNSPLHF.

This clone has more than one count but fewer than ten. This sequence joins TRBV6-6 and TRBJ2-3, with no clear D. V lost 4 bases and J lost 0, with 8 bases in between. Germline lookup yields CDR1 MNHNY and CDR2 SVGAGI (reference sequence). The CDR3 extends over 14 amino acids. CDR3 loop: CASSFGASTDTQYF. The CDR3 nucleotides are TGTGCCAGCAGTTTCGGAGCTAGCACAGATACGCAGTATTTT.

This chain links TRBV4-1 with TRBJ2-7, with TRBD1 as a possible D gene (5 bases). The CDR3 is made up of 14 amino acids. From germline, CDR1 is MGHRA and CDR2 YSYEKL. Trimming shortened V by 0 bases and J by 2 bases, and 8 bases separated the two germline ends. CDR3 nucleotide sequence: TGCGCCAGCAGCCAAGAGATCAGGGCCTACGAGCAGTACTTC. It yields the protein CASSQEIRAYEQYF.

This chain joins TRBV27 and TRBJ1-1; D is undetermined. CDR3 length: 13 residues. V was trimmed by 5 bases and J by 0 bases, leaving 7 bases between them. Germline loops: CDR1 MNHEY, CDR2 SMNVEV (reference sequence). The CDR3, as DNA: TGTGCCAGCAGTCCAATCATGAACACTGAAGCTTTCTTT. Translation: CASSPIMNTEAFF.

The chain recombines TRBV7-9 with TRBJ2-7, with D maybe TRBD1 (5 bases). CDR1 is SEHNR, CDR2 FQNEAQ, per germline (reference sequence). The V gene lost 5 bases and the J gene lost 3 bases, with 11 bases spanning the gap. The CDR3 consists of 13 residues. The CDR3 bases are TGTGCCAGCAGCGGCAGGGAAGGCTACGAGCAGTACTTC. It translates to CASSGREGYEQYF.

The chain joins TRBV25-1 to TRBJ1-1, with TRBD1 as a possible D gene (6 bases). The CDR3 spans 15 residues. V was shortened by 1 base and J by 7 bases, with 16 bases between the two germline ends. Germline-derived CDR1 and CDR2 are MGHDK and SYGVNS. CDR3 in amino acids: CASSEFFSGVGEAFF. The CDR3 DNA reads as TGTGCCAGCAGTGAATTTTTCTCAGGGGTGGGTGAAGCTTTCTTT.

The chain employs TRBV6-6 and TRBJ1-1, with TRBD1 matching over 9 bases. This CDR3 comprises 14 residues. The J segment lost 7 bases and the V segment lost 0 bases, leaving 3 bases of the junction unmatched. In germline, CDR1 is MNHNY, CDR2 SVGAGI (reference sequence). CDR3 DNA sequence: TGTGCCAGCAGTTACTCACGGGGACAGGGTGAAGCTTTCTTT. This sequence encodes CASSYSRGQGEAFF.

The rearrangement links TRBV27 to TRBJ2-6; D ambiguous. Germline V lookup: CDR1 MNHEY, CDR2 SMNVEV (reference sequence). The V end lost 5 bases, the J end lost 0 bases, and 11 bases lay between the germline ends. The CDR3 is 16 amino acids. The CDR3 is CASSLILASGANVLTF. The CDR3 region has the DNA TGTGCCAGCAGTCTAATTCTTGCCTCTGGGGCCAACGTCCTGACTTTC.

J is TRBJ2-7 and V is TRBV27, with D possibly TRBD1 on 6 matching bases. The CDR3 covers 14 residues. Germline CDR1 MNHEY, CDR2 SMNVEV (reference sequence). Trimming pared 5 bases from V and 0 bases from J, leaving 11 bases between. CDR3 loop: CASSPLTGSYEQYF. The DNA of the CDR3 is TGTGCCAGCAGTCCCTTGACAGGCTCCTACGAGCAGTACTTC.

The chain links TRBV11-2 to TRBJ1-6, with D hard to call. CDR1 and CDR2 from the germline V gene are SGHAT and FQNNGV. V dropped 3 bases and J dropped 0 bases, with 9 bases sitting between them. There are 16 residues in the CDR3. The CDR3 DNA sequence: TGTGCCAGCAGCTTCGGGGTCAGCTCCTATAATTCACCCCTCCACTTT. Its protein is CASSFGVSSYNSPLHF.

This clone was seen a single time. The chain has TRBV28 and TRBJ1-6; possible D gene TRBD1, 5 bases. The CDR3 is made up of 14 amino acids. V lost 6 bases and J lost 4, with 10 bases in between. Germline V lookup: CDR1 MDHEN, CDR2 SYDVKM. In nucleotides, the CDR3 is TGTGCCAGCAGCCGTGACAGTTATAATTCACCCCTCCACTTT. Amino acids: CASSRDSYNSPLHF.